This T cell receptor (beta chain) was profiled in a study of T cells in Graves' hyperthyroidism and ophthalmopathy. The investigators amplified TCR beta CDR3 regions from RNA transcripts. First-round RT-PCR with HTBI primers amplified the TCR CDR3 region. TCRdb fed the multiplex PCR reads into MiXCR, producing one record per CDR3 protein. Among roughly 380,000 distinct CDR3 sequences listed, 14% were seen once. Ten or more counts support this clonotype. Its specificity is not known. The germline gives CDR1 MNHEY, CDR2 SMNVEV (reference sequence). V lost 4 bases, J lost 2 bases, and 9 bases lay in between. The CDR3 is made up of 13 amino acids. Study results and limitations: Ophthalmopathy, which appeared later, was predicted by the model a median 6.5 months before onset.

This sequence joins TRBV27 and TRBJ2-7; unclear D gene. Sequenced material: blood. This receptor was obtained from a woman in her fifties or sixties with Graves' hyperthyroidism. CDR3: CASSYGDTYEQYF. CDR3 bases: TGTGCCAGCAGTTATGGGGATACCTACGAGCAGTACTTC.